The 25 T cell receptor beta chains below all came from one sample that was sequenced in a study of cytomegalovirus exposure and HLA in healthy donors. Researchers ran the PCR with 60 Vbeta and 13 Jbeta primers. The assay was immunoSEQ multiplex PCR, and TCRdb's table has in-frame clones only and misses some. The data hold under 200,000 clones, with 70% to 80% observed a single time. The sequenced material came from PBMCs. Source of these receptors: a male donor in good health and CMV-seropositive.

The chain combines TRBV7-3 with TRBJ2-2, with TRBD1 matching 9 bases. Germline V gene data show CDR1 as SGHTA and CDR2 as FQGTGA. J gave up 7 bases and V 1 base, and 4 bases lay outside the gene matches. The CDR3 has 15 residues. The CDR3 sequence: CASSLIGQGNGELFF. The CDR3 nucleotides are TGTGCCAGCAGCTTAATAGGACAGGGGAACGGGGAGCTGTTTTTT.

The V gene is TRBV2, the J gene TRBJ1-2; TRBD1 matches at 9 bases. The CDR3 has 14 amino acids. Unmatched junction bases numbered 5, after V lost 9 bases and J lost 0 bases. Germline V gene lookup returns CDR1 SNHLY and CDR2 FYNNEI. Written as DNA, the CDR3 is TGTGCCAGTGGACAGGGGCTGACTAACTATGGCTACACCTTC. Protein: CASGQGLTNYGYTF.

This chain uses TRBV9 with TRBJ2-1, with 7 bases identical to TRBD2. Germline V gene data show CDR1 as SGDLS and CDR2 as YYNGEE. This CDR3 comprises 19 residues. Trimming took 0 bases from V and 1 from J; bases not matched to a gene: 13. CDR3 region: CASSVGPGGNSGSYNEQFF. As DNA, the CDR3 is TGTGCCAGCAGCGTAGGACCCGGGGGGAATTCGGGTTCCTACAATGAGCAGTTCTTC.

The chain couples TRBV27 to TRBJ2-5, with TRBD1 identical over 8 bases. The J call is uncertain, as TRBJ2-7 better fits the DNA end. The germline V gene has CDR1 MNHEY and CDR2 SMNVEV (reference sequence). CDR3 size: 14 residues. CDR3 in amino acids: CASQKDRGTYEQYF. The CDR3 DNA follows: TGTGCCAGTCAAAAAGACAGGGGAACCTACGAGCAGTACTTC.

The chain combines TRBV5-1 with TRBJ2-2, with 8 bases that match TRBD2. CDR3 length: 18 residues. With V trimmed by 0 bases and J by 1 base, 8 bases remained unmatched. Germline-derived CDR1 and CDR2 are SGHRS and YFSETQ. The CDR3 DNA follows: TGCGCCAGCAGCTTGGTACGGGCGGGGGGCCTGAACACCGGGGAGCTGTTTTTT. Translated: CASSLVRAGGLNTGELFF.

V gene TRBV28 combines with J gene TRBJ1-4; 12 bases are a match to TRBD1. The germline V gene encodes CDR1 MDHEN and CDR2 SYDVKM. This CDR3 is built from 13 residues. With 7 bases clipped from V and 8 bases from J, the junction kept 2 bases outside the gene matches. The CDR3: CASKGTGGEKLFF. The CDR3 DNA follows: TGTGCCAGCAAGGGGACAGGGGGCGAAAAACTGTTTTTT. The whole variable domain, remainder taken from reference TRBV28 and TRBJ1-4, is DVKVTQSSRYLVKRTGEKVFLECVQDMDHENMFWYRQDPGLGLRLIYFSYDVKMKEKGDIPEGYSVSREKKERFSLILESASTNQTSMYLCASKGTGGEKLFFGSGTQLSVL.

The chain has TRBV5-1 and TRBJ1-5, with 10 bases matching TRBD1. The CDR3 has 16 amino acids. In germline, CDR1 is SGHRS, CDR2 YFSETQ. The J segment lost 1 base and the V segment lost 4 bases, leaving 5 bases of the junction unmatched. CDR3 sequence: CASSPGTGESNQPQHF. CDR3 in DNA: TGCGCCAGCAGCCCCGGGACAGGGGAAAGCAATCAGCCCCAGCATTTT.

This sequence joins TRBV5-5 and TRBJ2-1, with a possible D match to TRBD1 (6 bases). Germline CDR1 and CDR2: SGHKS and YYEKEE (reference sequence). The CDR3 extends over 13 amino acids. The V gene lost 3 bases and the J gene lost 9 bases, with 13 bases spanning the gap. CDR3 residues: CASSSGPRGEQFF. DNA of the CDR3: TGTGCCAGCAGCTCTGGGCCCAGGGGTGAGCAGTTCTTC.

Details on this clone: An end of the junction does not agree with germline; a read error may underlie this. The genes are TRBV7-9 and TRBJ1-6, with 8 positions matching TRBD1. The CDR3 extends over 16 amino acids. The germline V gene has CDR1 SEHNR and CDR2 FQNEAQ (reference sequence). The CDR3 reads CASSLGQGAVNLPLHF. CDR3 coding DNA: TGTGCCAGCAGCTTGGGGCAGGGGGCTGTCAATTTACCCCTCCACTTT.

V is TRBV5-5 and J is TRBJ1-6; TRBD1 might be the D (5 bases). The germline CDR1 and CDR2 sequences are SGHKS and YYEKEE (reference sequence). V shed 0 bases and J shed 1 base, with 11 bases lying between them. The CDR3 runs to 17 residues. CDR3 sequence (DNA): TGTGCCAGCAGCTTGGTAGGGGTGTCTTCCTATAATTCACCCCTCCACTTT. As protein: CASSLVGVSSYNSPLHF.

The rearrangement uses TRBV6-1 and TRBJ2-1, with TRBD1 identical over 8 bases. The CDR3 totals 16 residues. Germline V gene sequence: CDR1 MNHNS, CDR2 SASEGT. J gave up 7 bases and V 4 bases, and 12 bases lay outside the gene matches. CDR3 nucleotide sequence: TGTGCCAGCAGTGGCCCGAGGACAGGGCGGGGAAATGAGCAGTTCTTC. The encoded protein is CASSGPRTGRGNEQFF.

V usage is TRBV5-4 and J usage is TRBJ2-3; the match to TRBD2 covers 9 bases. Germline CDR1 is SGHNT and CDR2 is YYREEE (reference sequence). With V trimmed by 4 bases and J by 1 base, 7 bases remained unmatched. The CDR3 runs to 16 residues. The CDR3 nucleotides read TGTGCCAGCAGCCTCATGACTAGCGGCCGCACAGATACGCAGTATTTT. This translates into CASSLMTSGRTDTQYF.

The rearrangement links TRBV19 to TRBJ1-4, with unresolved D. Trimming removed 6 bases at V and 8 bases at J, with 19 bases between. The CDR3 runs to 15 residues. Germline V gene data show CDR1 as LNHDA and CDR2 as SQIVND (reference sequence). In nucleotides, the CDR3 is TGTGCCAGTAGCCCTGGCGCAGGCGAATGGGAAAAACTGTTTTTT. Its translation: CASSPGAGEWEKLFF.

The chain carries TRBV6-5 and TRBJ1-4; 8 positions agree with TRBD1. Looked up from germline, CDR1 is MNHEY and CDR2 is SVGAGI. V was pared by 0 bases and J by 7 bases, with 4 bases of the junction left unmatched. The CDR3 sequence is 15 residues long. CDR3 in amino acids: CASSYSSTGGEKLFF. The DNA for the CDR3 is TGTGCCAGCAGTTACTCGAGTACAGGGGGTGAAAAACTGTTTTTT.

This chain links TRBV4-2 with TRBJ1-4; 7 nucleotides match TRBD1. Losses at the gene ends were 0 bases for V and 5 bases for J; bases not matched to a gene: 3. The CDR3 totals 15 residues. The V gene's germline CDR1 is LGHNA and CDR2 YNFKEQ. The CDR3 here is CASSQEWGQNEKLFF. The CDR3 bases are TGTGCCAGCAGCCAAGAATGGGGACAGAATGAAAAACTGTTTTTT.

The V gene is TRBV28, the J gene TRBJ1-2; 9 bases fit TRBD1. CDR3 length: 13 amino acids. The germline V gene encodes CDR1 MDHEN and CDR2 SYDVKM. Germline trimming cut 5 bases from V and 6 bases from J; bases unmatched to any gene: 4. CDR3 DNA sequence: TGTGCCAGCAGTGTCCGGGACAGGGATGGCTACACCTTC. As protein: CASSVRDRDGYTF.

This clone was seen only once. This chain links TRBV21-1 with TRBJ1-5. TRBV21-1 is a pseudogene segment. This CDR3 has 16 residues. CDR3 loop: CASSSSRDIPDQPQHF. The CDR3 nucleotides read TGTGCCAGCAGCAGCTCGAGGGATATCCCCGATCAGCCCCAGCATTTT.

The rearrangement uses TRBV5-1 and TRBJ2-3, with 13 bases fitting TRBD2. CDR1 is SGHRS and CDR2 is YFSETQ in the germline V gene. The CDR3 runs 18 residues. The V and J ends lost 4 bases and 2 bases, in that order; junction bases with no gene match: 10. CDR3 sequence reads: CASSTGLAGAPNTDTQYF. Written as DNA, the CDR3 is TGCGCCAGCAGCACTGGACTAGCGGGAGCCCCTAACACAGATACGCAGTATTTT. Variable domain in full (rest from reference TRBV5-1 and TRBJ2-3): KAGVTQTPRYLIKTRGQQVTLSCSPISGHRSVSWYQQTPGQGLQFLFEYFSETQRNKGNFPGRFSGRQFSNSRSEMNVSTLELGDSALYLCASSTGLAGAPNTDTQYFGPGTRLTVL.

The V call is TRBV9, the J call TRBJ2-2, with D possibly called TRBD1 or TRBD2 (5 bases each). V was shortened by 4 bases and J by 3 bases, with 16 bases between the two germline ends. The V gene's germline CDR1 is SGDLS and CDR2 YYNGEE. This CDR3 comprises 16 residues. CDR3: CASSLEGRAYTGELFF. The CDR3 bases are TGTGCCAGCAGCTTAGAGGGCAGGGCTTACACCGGGGAGCTGTTTTTT.

This chain uses TRBV7-6 with TRBJ1-1, with D unclear. Trimming pared 1 base from V and 3 bases from J, leaving 9 bases between. The CDR3 is 14 amino acids. Germline CDR1 reads SGHVS; CDR2 reads FNYEAQ. CDR3 DNA: TGTGCCAGCAGCTTAGTGGGCGGGGACACTGAAGCTTTCTTT. This encodes CASSLVGGDTEAFF.

The chain uses TRBV11-2 and TRBJ2-2, with 7 nucleotides matching TRBD1. The CDR3 extends over 15 amino acids. The V gene's germline CDR1 is SGHAT and CDR2 FQNNGV. The J segment lost 7 bases and the V segment lost 9 bases, leaving 14 bases of the junction unmatched. In DNA form, the CDR3 reads TGTGCCAGTACAATAGACAGGGCGGTTAGCGGGGAGCTGTTTTTT. It yields the protein CASTIDRAVSGELFF.

The genes are TRBV6-5 and TRBJ1-1; D uncertain. The CDR3 runs to 12 residues. Trimming removed 4 bases from V and 5 bases from J, with 8 bases in between. Germline V lookup: CDR1 MNHEY, CDR2 SVGAGI. CDR3 nucleotide sequence: TGTGCCAGCAGTTCCGAGTTGACTGAAGCTTTCTTT. Encoded protein: CASSSELTEAFF.

The chain combines TRBV6-1 with TRBJ2-5; 7 positions match TRBD2. The DNA matches TRBJ2-7 better at its end, which makes the J call doubtful. The CDR3 extends over 13 amino acids. The germline CDR1 and CDR2 sequences are MNHNS and SASEGT. The CDR3 DNA reads as TGTGCCAGCACGCTAGCGGCGTCCTACGAGCAGTACTTC. Encoded protein: CASTLAASYEQYF.

This rearrangement joins TRBV18 to TRBJ1-2; perhaps TRBD1 as D (5 bases). The germline V and J ends were trimmed by 3 bases and 2 bases, with 10 bases remaining between them. Germline CDR1 is KGHSH and CDR2 is LQKENI. The CDR3 has 14 residues. The chain's CDR3 is CASSPPTGNYGYTF. CDR3 nucleotide sequence: TGTGCCAGCTCACCCCCCACAGGAAACTATGGCTACACCTTC.

The gene calls are TRBV5-1 and TRBJ1-2, with D maybe TRBD1 (6 bases). Trimming removed 0 bases from V and 5 bases from J, with 14 bases in between. This CDR3 contains 15 residues. CDR1 and CDR2 (germline): SGHRS, YFSETQ. CDR3 nucleotides: TGCGCCAGCAGCTTGGACTTACAGGGTTGGTATGGCTACACCTTC. Translating it yields CASSLDLQGWYGYTF.